These 21 T cell receptor beta chains came from one sample sequenced in a study of tissue T cells after allogeneic stem cell transplantation. Method: immunoSEQ multiplex PCR; TCRdb's copy keeps in-frame clones and lacks some. Among 9,500 or so clones, 35% to 50% were seen once, and the ten largest hold approximately 1.5%. This sample's time point: mouse harvest day 7 after allogeneic transplant. Each mouse received 10^7 T-cell-depleted marrow cells plus 10^6 splenic CD5+ T cells by tail vein. Specimen: skin. The origin of the receptors is a female BALB/c mouse given C57BL/6 T cells with graft-versus-host disease after an allogeneic hematopoietic cell transplant.

Remarks on this clone: Gene names are the mouse ones. The observed sequence ends 1 residue before the CDR3 terminus, with the missing tail filled in from the germline J gene. The chain combines TRBV26 with TRBJ2-3; no definite D call. Germline V gene data show CDR1 as KGHPV and CDR2 as FQNQEV (reference sequence). This CDR3 has 12 amino acids. The ends were cut back, 3 bases at V and 2 bases at J, with 3 bases in the middle. The CDR3 is CASSLFAETLYF. CDR3 bases read: TGTGCCAGCAGTCTCTTTGCAGAAACGCTGTAT.

About this clone itself: Any gene name here is a mouse gene name. The read falls 1 residue short of the CDR3 end, and the missing part is taken from the germline J gene. This chain links TRBV5 with TRBJ2-4, with 10 bases lining up with TRBD2. The CDR3 runs 16 residues. The germline V gene has CDR1 LGHNA and CDR2 YNLKQL (reference sequence). V shed 4 bases and J 0 bases; nucleotides not matched to a gene: 4. The chain's CDR3 is CASSPRLGGSQNTLYF. The sequenced CDR3 bases are TGTGCCAGCAGCCCAAGACTGGGGGGTAGTCAAAACACCTTGTAC.

As concerns this clone: Genes here carry mouse names. The CDR3 extends 1 residue past the end of the read, so its final part is completed from the germline J gene. V gene TRBV15 combines with J gene TRBJ1-1; TRBD1 is a possible D gene (5 bases). The V gene lost 6 bases and the J gene lost 0 bases, with 8 bases spanning the gap. The CDR3 runs to 13 residues. CDR1 and CDR2 from the germline V gene are SGHND and FRSKSL. The CDR3 DNA, read in part, is TGTGCCAGCAGGGGGGGGACAAACACAGAAGTCTTC. Its translation is CASRGGTNTEVF. The full CDR3 sequence reads CASRGGTNTEVFF.

In the case of this clone: Gene names denote mouse genes. The read ends 1 residue shy of where the CDR3 ends; the end is completed using the germline J gene. The chain has TRBV24 and TRBJ1-2; TRBD1 is a possible D gene (5 bases). The V gene lost 4 bases and the J gene lost 2 bases, with 5 bases spanning the gap. Germline CDR1 reads KGHTA; CDR2 reads FRNEEI. The CDR3 has 12 residues. CDR3 DNA (partial): TGTGCCAGCAGTCGACAGAACTCCGACTACACC. As protein: CASSRQNSDYT. The full CDR3 reads CASSRQNSDYTF.

Comments on this clone: Gene names and germline match the mouse. The read stops 1 residue short of the end of the CDR3; the missing end is completed from the germline J gene. This CDR3 is also generated by other DNA sequences in the sample. V and J are TRBV26 and TRBJ2-7; 9 bases are shared with TRBD1. Germline loops: CDR1 KGHPV, CDR2 FQNQEV (reference sequence). This CDR3 is built from 13 residues. After removal of 3 bases from V and 4 bases from J, the junction contained 1 base not matched to a gene. Partial CDR3 DNA: TGTGCCAGCAGTCTTGGACAGGGGTATGAACAGTAC. Protein: CASSLGQGYEQY. The CDR3, in full, reads CASSLGQGYEQYF.

On this clone: Gene names follow the mouse nomenclature. The read gets to within 1 residue of the CDR3 end, and the germline J gene fills in the rest. This sequence joins TRBV26 and TRBJ2-1; 7 bases line up with TRBD1. Trimming took 3 bases from V and 7 from J; bases not matched to a gene: 3. The CDR3 is 13 amino acids. CDR1 is KGHPV, CDR2 FQNQEV, per germline (reference sequence). CDR3 DNA (partial): TGTGCCAGCAGTCTTACAGGGGTCGCTGAGCAGTTC. It translates to CASSLTGVAEQF. The entire CDR3 protein reads CASSLTGVAEQFF.

A word on this clone: The junction and the germline gene differ at one end; a read error may be behind it. Mouse germline and gene names are used. Read coverage stops 1 residue before the CDR3 terminus; the germline J gene supplies the remainder. The gene calls are TRBV13-2 and TRBJ2-5, with D possibly being TRBD1 (6 bases). This CDR3 is 11 amino acids long. Looked up from germline, CDR1 is NNHNN and CDR2 is SYGAGS (reference sequence). CDR3 protein: CASSDRDTQYF. The part of the CDR3 DNA that was read is TGTGCCAGCAGTGACAGGGACACCCAGTAC.

Points on this clone: Genes and germline are mouse. The CDR3 end is not reached by the read, which stops 1 residue before it; the germline J gene fills it in. The rearrangement links TRBV12-2 to TRBJ2-3; 8 positions match TRBD1. Trimming cost V 0 bases and J 0 bases; bases outside gene matches: 4. Germline lookup yields CDR1 SGHLS and CDR2 HYDKME. CDR3 length: 16 residues. This CDR3 is CASSLAQGASAETLYF. CDR3 DNA (partial): TGTGCCAGCTCTCTCGCGCAGGGGGCTAGTGCAGAAACGCTGTAT. Combining the CDR3 with reference TRBV12-2 and TRBJ2-3 gives the whole variable domain NSGVVQSPRYIIKGKGERSILKCIPISGHLSVAWYQQTQGQELKFFIQHYDKMERDKGNLPSRFSVQQFDDYHSEMNMSALELEDSAVYFCASSLAQGASAETLYFGSGTRLTVL.

As for this clone: Genes and germline are mouse. The sequenced fragment ends 1 residue before the CDR3 boundary, so the rest is inferred from the germline J gene. The chain links TRBV13-2 to TRBJ2-5; 7 nucleotides agree with TRBD1. Germline trimming cut 2 bases from V and 3 bases from J; bases unmatched to any gene: 0. This CDR3 contains 13 residues. Germline CDR1 and CDR2: NNHNN and SYGAGS (reference sequence). The CDR3 is CASGDRGQDTQYF. Partial CDR3 DNA: TGTGCCAGCGGTGACAGGGGGCAAGACACCCAGTAC.

By its share, this clone is medium-sized. The germline and genes are mouse ones. The missing CDR3 end, 1 residue past where the read stops, is filled in from the germline J gene. V and J are TRBV13-2 and TRBJ1-2; D is uncertain. Germline V gene lookup returns CDR1 NNHNN and CDR2 SYGAGS (reference sequence). CDR3 length: 14 amino acids. V lost 3 bases and J lost 0, with 9 bases in between. The sequenced CDR3 bases are TGTGCCAGCGGTGCCTCCAAATCAAACTCCGACTACACC. The encoded protein is CASGASKSNSDYT. The full-length CDR3 reads as CASGASKSNSDYTF.

To note about this clone: Mouse germline and gene names are used. With the read ending 1 residue before the CDR3 end, the germline J gene is used to fill in that end. J is TRBJ1-2 and V is TRBV19; the D gene is possibly TRBD1 (5 bases). With 0 bases removed from V and 4 bases from J, the gap between germline ends came to 10 bases. The CDR3 contains 14 residues. Germline V gene data show CDR1 as FNHDT and CDR2 as SITEND (reference sequence). The sequenced CDR3 bases are TGTGCCAGCAGTATAGACCGGGGGGGCTCCGACTACACC. This gives the protein CASSIDRGGSDYT. The CDR3 reads in full as CASSIDRGGSDYTF.

As for this clone: Gene names and germline match the mouse. The read terminates 1 residue before the CDR3 end, so the remaining end is supplied by the germline J gene. The chain links TRBV2 to TRBJ2-5, with TRBD2 matching over 13 bases. Trimming removed 2 bases from V and 2 bases from J; junction bases left unmatched: 7. Germline CDR1 LGHNA, CDR2 YSYQKL. The CDR3 loop spans 18 amino acids. CDR3: CASSQTGLGGRGQDTQYF. The sequenced part of the CDR3 DNA is TGTGCCAGCAGCCAAACCGGACTGGGGGGGCGCGGCCAAGACACCCAGTAC.

This clone was seen more than once but under ten times. These gene names are mouse names. This CDR3 reads CASSRTLNNQAPLF. CDR3 DNA (partial): TGTGCCAGCAGTCGGACACTTAACAACCAGGCTCCGCTT. The V call is TRBV26, the J call TRBJ1-5; TRBD1 might be the D (5 bases). The read halts 1 residue ahead of the CDR3 end, with the missing end drawn from the germline J gene. CDR3 size: 14 residues. V lost 4 bases and J 0 bases, leaving 7 bases between the germline ends. The germline gives CDR1 KGHPV, CDR2 FQNQEV (reference sequence).

A remark on this clone: Any gene name here is a mouse gene name. The covered CDR3 bases are TGTGCAAGCAGCTTAGATAACACAGAAGTCTTC. It translates to CASSLDNTEVF. The whole CDR3 reads CASSLDNTEVFF. The rearrangement links TRBV16 to TRBJ1-1, with unresolved D. The read falls 1 residue short of the CDR3 end, and the missing part is taken from the germline J gene. CDR3 length equals 12 residues. Germline CDR1 reads SGHSA; CDR2 reads FRNQAP. The V end lost 0 bases, the J end lost 2 bases, and 1 base lay between the germline ends. Full variable domain (remainder filled in from reference TRBV16 and TRBJ1-1): NAGVIQTPRHKVTGKGQEATLWCEPISGHSAVFWYRQTIVQGLEFLTYFRNQAPIDDSGMPKERFSAQMPNQSHSTLKIQSTQPQDSAVYLCASSLDNTEVFFGKGTRLTVV.

A remark on this clone: The gene symbols are mouse symbols. Read coverage stops 1 residue before the CDR3 terminus; the germline J gene supplies the remainder. The rearrangement uses TRBV13-2 and TRBJ2-5; 12 bases align to TRBD2. The V gene end was trimmed by 8 bases and the J gene end by 5 bases; junction bases not matched to a gene: 3. The germline V gene encodes CDR1 NNHNN and CDR2 SYGAGS (reference sequence). The CDR3 covers 13 residues. The CDR3 spells CARTGGARDTQYF. The sequenced part of the CDR3 DNA is TGTGCCAGGACTGGGGGGGCGCGAGACACCCAGTAC.

This clone has a handful of counts. Gene names denote mouse genes. Incomplete CDR3 DNA: TGCTCCAGCAGCAAGGGAGGAAATACGCTCTAT. Its translation: CSSSKGGNTLY. In full, the CDR3 reads CSSSKGGNTLYF. This sequence joins TRBV23 and TRBJ1-3. The read gets to within 1 residue of the CDR3 end, and the germline J gene fills in the rest. The CDR3 is made up of 12 amino acids. The V gene's germline CDR1 is KGHTA and CDR2 FQNQQP.

On this clone: Here the gene names and germline are mouse. The CDR3 is cut off 1 residue early in the read; its end comes from the germline J gene. The chain links TRBV21 to TRBJ1-4, with 10 positions matching TRBD1. TRBV21 is an ORF, and what it does is uncertain. The CDR3 is made up of 15 amino acids. The ends lost 1 base at V and 4 bases at J; junction bases unmatched: 0. The chain's CDR3 is CASSQWDRGNERLFF. The CDR3 DNA, read in part, is TGTGCTAGCAGTCAATGGGACAGGGGCAACGAAAGATTATTT.

On this clone: The gene names given are mouse names. The read ends 1 residue before the CDR3 terminus; that terminus is restored from the germline J gene. V usage is TRBV13-1 and J usage is TRBJ2-4; unclear D gene. The CDR3 sequence is 14 residues long. V lost 3 bases and J 0 bases, leaving 8 bases between the germline ends. The V gene's germline CDR1 is NSHNY and CDR2 SYGAGN. The part of the CDR3 DNA that was read is TGTGCCAGCAGTGTGACAACTAGTCAAAACACCTTGTAC. It translates to CASSVTTSQNTLY. The entire CDR3 sequence reads CASSVTTSQNTLYF.

A word on this clone: Gene names denote mouse genes. Sequencing ends 1 residue short of the CDR3 end; the germline J gene provides the rest. This sequence joins TRBV3 and TRBJ1-4; maybe TRBD1 (5 bases). This CDR3 region has 14 residues. Germline V gene sequence: CDR1 SNHLY, CDR2 FYNGKV (reference sequence). Trimming left V 3 bases short and J 7 bases short, with 12 bases between. The covered CDR3 bases are TGTGCCAGCAGCTTGGGGGGAGGGAGCGAAAGATTATTT. The encoded protein is CASSLGGGSERLF. The entire CDR3 is CASSLGGGSERLFF.

Turning to this clone: Here the gene names and germline are mouse. With the read ending 1 residue before the CDR3 end, the germline J gene is used to fill in that end. The chain recombines TRBV20 with TRBJ2-4; 12 bases line up with TRBD2. Trimming cost V 4 bases and J 0 bases; bases outside gene matches: 5. The CDR3 runs 16 residues. Germline V gives CDR1 GFQATS, CDR2 STVNSAI. Partial CDR3 DNA: TGTGGTGCTATCCGGGACTGGGGGGCTAGTCAAAACACCTTGTAC. Translated, it gives CGAIRDWGASQNTLY. The whole CDR3 protein is CGAIRDWGASQNTLYF.

This clone was observed a handful of times. The listed genes are named as in mouse. The read ends 1 residue shy of where the CDR3 ends; the end is completed using the germline J gene. The chain carries TRBV31 and TRBJ2-7; the D is unclear. In germline, CDR1 is GKSSPN, CDR2 SITVG. The CDR3 is 11 residues long. V was trimmed by 1 base and J by 4 bases, leaving 5 bases between them. The CDR3 DNA, read in part, is TGTGCCTGGAGTCCCAAGTATGAACAGTAC. Translated, it gives CAWSPKYEQY. The complete CDR3 protein is CAWSPKYEQYF. Full variable domain (remainder filled in from reference TRBV31 and TRBJ2-7): AQTIHQWPVAEIKAVGSPLSLGCTIKGKSSPNLYWYWQATGGTLQQLFYSITVGQVESVVQLNLSASRPKDDQFILSTEKLLLSHSGFYLCAWSPKYEQYFGPGTRLTVL.